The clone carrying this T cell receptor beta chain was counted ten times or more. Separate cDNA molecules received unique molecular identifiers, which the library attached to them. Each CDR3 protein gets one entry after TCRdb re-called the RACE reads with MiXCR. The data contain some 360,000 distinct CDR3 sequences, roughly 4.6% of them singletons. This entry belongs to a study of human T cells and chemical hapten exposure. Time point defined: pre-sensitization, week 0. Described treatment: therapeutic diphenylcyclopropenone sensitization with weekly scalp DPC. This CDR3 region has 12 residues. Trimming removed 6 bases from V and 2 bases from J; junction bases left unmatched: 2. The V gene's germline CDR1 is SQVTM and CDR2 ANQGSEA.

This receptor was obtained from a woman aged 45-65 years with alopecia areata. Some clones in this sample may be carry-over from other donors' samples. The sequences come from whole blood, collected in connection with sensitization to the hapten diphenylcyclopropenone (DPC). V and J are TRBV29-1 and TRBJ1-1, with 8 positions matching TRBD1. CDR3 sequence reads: CSVDRGNTEAFF. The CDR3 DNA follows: TGCAGCGTAGACAGGGGAAACACTGAAGCTTTCTTT.